These 3 T cell receptor beta chains share one sample of origin, sequenced in a study of cytomegalovirus exposure and HLA in healthy donors. The study ran its PCR with 60 Vbeta and 13 Jbeta primers. Libraries were prepared by immunoSEQ multiplex PCR; TCRdb keeps only in-frame clonotypes and omits some of them. The sample holds 60,000 to 65,000 clones, over 60% seen once. The specimen was PBMCs. Every receptor here comes from a middle-aged man in good health and CMV-seropositive.

The count of this clone is one. This chain links TRBV19 with TRBJ1-6; 8 positions match TRBD1. This CDR3 is built from 16 residues. CDR1 is LNHDA and CDR2 is SQIVND in the germline V gene (reference sequence). Losses at the gene ends were 5 bases for V and 5 bases for J; bases not matched to a gene: 8. CDR3 sequence: CASSLLTGANNSPLHF. The CDR3 DNA sequence: TGTGCCAGTAGTCTCCTGACAGGGGCGAATAATTCACCCCTCCACTTT.

This chain uses TRBV5-1 with TRBJ2-2, with 8 bases lining up with TRBD1. J was trimmed by 6 bases and V by 4 bases; bases with no gene match: 8. Germline V CDR1 and CDR2: SGHRS, YFSETQ. There are 15 residues in the CDR3. The chain's CDR3 is CASSTWTGRPGELFF. The CDR3 DNA follows: TGCGCCAGCAGCACTTGGACAGGGAGGCCCGGGGAGCTGTTTTTT.

The chain recombines TRBV6-5 with TRBJ1-2; 8 nucleotides agree with TRBD1. CDR1 MNHEY and CDR2 SVGAGI come from the germline V gene. The V segment lost 4 bases and the J segment 2 bases; nucleotides outside the gene matches: 6. The CDR3 runs 15 residues. CDR3 residues: CASSSPGQANYGYTF. CDR3 nucleotide sequence: TGTGCCAGCAGTTCCCCGGGACAGGCAAACTATGGCTACACCTTC.